This note documents a single TCR beta chain sequence. A single record per CDR3 protein comes from TCRdb applying MiXCR to the RT-PCR reads. This sample has hundreds of thousands of distinct CDR3 sequences; more than 13% occur once, and the top ten carry around 3.3%. This CDR3 is built from 13 residues. Germline V CDR1 and CDR2: SQVTM, ANQGSEA. With V trimmed by 6 bases and J by 7 bases, 9 bases remained unmatched. V and J are TRBV29-1 and TRBJ2-4; 7 nucleotides align to TRBD1. The sample comprised memory CD4+ T cells from blood. This receptor was identified in a female donor in good health, serving as a healthy control. CDR3 in amino acids: CSVGRGGVNIQYF. CDR3 bases: TGCAGCGTAGGAAGAGGGGGCGTTAACATTCAGTACTTC.